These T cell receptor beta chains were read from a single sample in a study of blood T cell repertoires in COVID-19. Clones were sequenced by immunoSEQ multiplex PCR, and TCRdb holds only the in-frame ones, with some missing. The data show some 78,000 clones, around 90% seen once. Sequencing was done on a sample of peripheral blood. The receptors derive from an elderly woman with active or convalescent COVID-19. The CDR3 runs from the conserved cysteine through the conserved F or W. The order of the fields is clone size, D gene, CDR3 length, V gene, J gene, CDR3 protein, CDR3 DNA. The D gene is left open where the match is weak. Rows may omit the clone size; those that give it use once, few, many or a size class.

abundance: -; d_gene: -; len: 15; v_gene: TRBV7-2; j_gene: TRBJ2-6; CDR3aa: CASSLEMAGANVLTF; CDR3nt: TGTGCCAGCAGCTTAGAAATGGCAGGGGCCAACGTCCTGACTTTC
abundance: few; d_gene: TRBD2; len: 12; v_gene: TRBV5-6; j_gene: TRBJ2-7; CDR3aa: CASTLGGFEQYF; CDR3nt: TGTGCCAGCACGCTGGGAGGGTTCGAGCAGTACTTC
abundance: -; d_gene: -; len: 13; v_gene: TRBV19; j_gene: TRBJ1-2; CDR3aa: CATSPRVMGGYTF; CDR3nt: TGTGCCACCTCACCCCGGGTAATGGGTGGCTACACCTTC
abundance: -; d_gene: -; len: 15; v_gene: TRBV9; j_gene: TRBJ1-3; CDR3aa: CASSVVDTTGNTIYF; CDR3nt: TGTGCCAGCAGCGTAGTAGACACCACTGGAAACACCATATATTTT
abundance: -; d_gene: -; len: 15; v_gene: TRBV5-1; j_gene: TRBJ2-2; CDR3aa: CASSDGPQGGGELFF; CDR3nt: TGCGCCAGCAGCGACGGGCCCCAGGGGGGCGGGGAGCTGTTTTTT
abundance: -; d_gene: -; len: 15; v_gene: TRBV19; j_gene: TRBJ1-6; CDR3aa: CASSLIGQGNSPLHF; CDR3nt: TGTGCCAGTAGTTTGATCGGGCAGGGAAATTCACCCCTCCACTTT
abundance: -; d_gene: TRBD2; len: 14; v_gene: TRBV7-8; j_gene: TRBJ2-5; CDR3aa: CASSRGLEKETQYF; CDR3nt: TGTGCCAGCAGCCGGGGACTAGAAAAAGAGACCCAGTACTTC
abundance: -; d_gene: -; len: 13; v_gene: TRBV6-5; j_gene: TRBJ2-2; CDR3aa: CASRHLNTGELFF; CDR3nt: TGTGCCAGTCGACACCTGAACACCGGGGAGCTGTTTTTT
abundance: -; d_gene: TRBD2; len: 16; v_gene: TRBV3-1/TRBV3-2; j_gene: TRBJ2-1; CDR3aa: CASSPGLAGGPNEQFF; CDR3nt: TGTGCCAGCAGCCCGGGACTAGCGGGAGGGCCGAATGAGCAGTTCTTC
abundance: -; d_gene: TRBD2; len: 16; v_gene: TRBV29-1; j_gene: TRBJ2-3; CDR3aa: CSVEPLTSGSTDTQYF; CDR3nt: TGCAGCGTTGAACCCCTGACTAGCGGTAGCACAGATACGCAGTATTTT
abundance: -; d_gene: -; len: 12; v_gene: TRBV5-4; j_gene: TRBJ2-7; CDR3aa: CASSQRPDEQYF; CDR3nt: TGTGCCAGCAGCCAGCGTCCGGACGAGCAGTACTTC
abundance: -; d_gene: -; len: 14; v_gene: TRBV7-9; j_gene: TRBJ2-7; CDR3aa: CASSVDGHSYEQYF; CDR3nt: TGTGCCAGCAGCGTCGATGGACACTCCTACGAGCAGTACTTC
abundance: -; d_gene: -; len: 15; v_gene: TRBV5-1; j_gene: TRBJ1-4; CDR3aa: CASSLVGGFNEKLFF; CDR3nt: TGCGCCAGCAGCTTGGTGGGGGGGTTTAATGAAAAACTGTTTTTT
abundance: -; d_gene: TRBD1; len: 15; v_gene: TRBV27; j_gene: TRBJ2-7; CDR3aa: CASSLGQGATYEQYF; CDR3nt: TGTGCCAGCAGTCTGGGACAGGGGGCCACCTACGAGCAGTACTTC
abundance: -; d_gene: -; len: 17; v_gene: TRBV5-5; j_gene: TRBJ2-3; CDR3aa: CASSLLTIAYCTDTQYF; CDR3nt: TGTGCCAGCAGCTTACTTACTATAGCGTACTGCACAGATACGCAGTATTTT
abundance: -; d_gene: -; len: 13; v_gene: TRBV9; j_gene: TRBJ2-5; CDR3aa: CASSGSDQETQYF; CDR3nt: TGTGCCAGCAGCGGTAGCGATCAAGAGACCCAGTACTTC
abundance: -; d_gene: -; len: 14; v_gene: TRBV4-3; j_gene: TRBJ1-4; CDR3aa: CASSAQRRNEKLFF; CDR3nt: TGCGCCAGCAGCGCACAGAGAAGAAATGAAAAACTGTTTTTT
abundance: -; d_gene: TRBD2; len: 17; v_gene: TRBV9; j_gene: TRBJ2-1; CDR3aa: CASSVSSGGKSYNEQFF; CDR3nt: TGTGCCAGCAGCGTGTCTAGCGGGGGGAAATCCTACAATGAGCAGTTCTTC
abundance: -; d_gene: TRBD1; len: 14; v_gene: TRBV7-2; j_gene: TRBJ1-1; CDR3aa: CASDNRGRVTEAFF; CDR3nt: TGTGCCAGCGACAACAGGGGGCGGGTCACTGAAGCTTTCTTT
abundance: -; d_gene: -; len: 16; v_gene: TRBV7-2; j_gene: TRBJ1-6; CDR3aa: CASSPLRGSGNSPLHF; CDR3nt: TGTGCCAGCAGCCCCCTTCGCGGCAGCGGAAATTCACCCCTCCACTTT
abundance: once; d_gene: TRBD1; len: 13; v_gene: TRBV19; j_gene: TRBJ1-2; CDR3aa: CASQTSRGYGYTF; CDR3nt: TGTGCCAGCCAGACCAGCAGGGGGTATGGCTACACCTTC
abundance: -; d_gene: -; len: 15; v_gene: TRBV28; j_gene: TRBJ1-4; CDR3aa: CASSPPRGVEEKLFF; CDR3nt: TGTGCCAGCAGTCCCCCCCGGGGGGTCGAGGAAAAACTGTTTTTT
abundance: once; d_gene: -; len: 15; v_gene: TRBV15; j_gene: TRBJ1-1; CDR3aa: CATSRDLAGNTEAFF; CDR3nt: TGTGCCACCAGCAGAGATCTGGCGGGGAACACTGAAGCTTTCTTT
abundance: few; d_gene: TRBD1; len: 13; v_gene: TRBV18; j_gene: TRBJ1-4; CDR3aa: CASSPIGQGAVFF; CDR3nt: TGTGCCAGCTCACCAATAGGACAGGGGGCCGTGTTTTTT
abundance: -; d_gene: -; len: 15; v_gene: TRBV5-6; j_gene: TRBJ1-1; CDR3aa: CASRRDGFMNTEAFF; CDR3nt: TGTGCCAGCAGACGTGACGGGTTCATGAACACTGAAGCTTTCTTT
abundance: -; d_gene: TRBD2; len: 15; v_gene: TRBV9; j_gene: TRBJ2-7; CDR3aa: CASSVSGTSEYEQYF; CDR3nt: TGTGCCAGCAGCGTGTCCGGGACTAGCGAATACGAGCAGTACTTC
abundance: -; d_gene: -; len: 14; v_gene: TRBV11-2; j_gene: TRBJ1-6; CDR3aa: CASSQFVGNSPLHF; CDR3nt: TGTGCCAGCAGCCAGTTCGTGGGCAATTCACCCCTCCACTTT
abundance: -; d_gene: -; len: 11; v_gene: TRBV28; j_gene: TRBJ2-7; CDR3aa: CASSLPSEQYF; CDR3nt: TGTGCCAGCAGCCTTCCGTCCGAGCAGTACTTC
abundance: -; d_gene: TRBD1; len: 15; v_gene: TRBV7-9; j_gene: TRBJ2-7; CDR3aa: CASSLDRGVHYEQYF; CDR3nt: TGTGCCAGCAGCTTAGACAGGGGCGTACATTACGAGCAGTACTTC
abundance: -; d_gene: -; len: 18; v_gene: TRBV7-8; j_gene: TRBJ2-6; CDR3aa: CASSLLGTTQSGANVLTF; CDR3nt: TGTGCCAGCAGCCTACTGGGCACAACCCAATCTGGGGCCAACGTCCTGACTTTC
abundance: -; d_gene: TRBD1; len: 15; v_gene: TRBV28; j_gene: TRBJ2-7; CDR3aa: CASRPGQGSPYEQYF; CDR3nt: TGTGCCAGCAGGCCAGGACAGGGATCCCCCTACGAGCAGTACTTC
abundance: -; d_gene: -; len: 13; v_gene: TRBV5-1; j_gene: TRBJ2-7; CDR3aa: CASSLQVFGEQYF; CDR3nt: TGCGCCAGCAGCTTACAGGTTTTTGGCGAGCAGTACTTC
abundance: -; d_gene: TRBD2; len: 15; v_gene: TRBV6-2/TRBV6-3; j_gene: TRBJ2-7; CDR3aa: CASSYAGGSSYEQYF; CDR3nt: TGTGCCAGCAGTTACGCGGGGGGATCCTCCTACGAGCAGTACTTC
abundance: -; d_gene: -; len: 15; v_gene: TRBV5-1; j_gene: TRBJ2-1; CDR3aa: CASSLAPGQGDEQFF; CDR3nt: TGCGCCAGCAGCTTGGCTCCGGGACAAGGCGATGAGCAGTTCTTC
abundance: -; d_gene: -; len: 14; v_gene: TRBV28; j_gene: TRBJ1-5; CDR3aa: CASSLISGMRSQHF; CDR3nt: TGTGCCAGCAGTTTGATTTCGGGAATGCGATCCCAGCATTTT
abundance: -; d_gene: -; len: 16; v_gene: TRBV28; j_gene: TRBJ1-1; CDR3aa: CASTSPAGGQNTEAFF; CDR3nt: TGTGCCAGCACTTCACCCGCCGGGGGGCAGAACACTGAAGCTTTCTTT
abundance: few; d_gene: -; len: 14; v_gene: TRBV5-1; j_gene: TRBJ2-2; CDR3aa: CASSLEQITGELFF; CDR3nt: TGCGCCAGCAGCTTGGAACAGATCACCGGGGAGCTGTTTTTT
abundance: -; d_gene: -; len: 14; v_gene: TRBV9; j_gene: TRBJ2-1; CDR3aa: CASSSRSGYNEQFF; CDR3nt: TGTGCCAGCAGCTCGAGGAGCGGGTACAATGAGCAGTTCTTC
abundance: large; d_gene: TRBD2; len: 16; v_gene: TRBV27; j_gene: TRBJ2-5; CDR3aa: CASSEGLAGLQETQYF; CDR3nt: TGTGCCAGCAGCGAAGGACTAGCGGGGCTTCAAGAGACCCAGTACTTC
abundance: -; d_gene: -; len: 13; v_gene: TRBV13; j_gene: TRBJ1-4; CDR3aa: CASSLRGAEKLFF; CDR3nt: TGTGCCAGCAGCCTTCGGGGGGCAGAAAAACTGTTTTTT
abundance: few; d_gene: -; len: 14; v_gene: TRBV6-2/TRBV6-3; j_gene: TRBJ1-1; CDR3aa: CASSYHRENTEAFF; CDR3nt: TGTGCCAGCAGTTACCACAGAGAGAACACTGAAGCTTTCTTT
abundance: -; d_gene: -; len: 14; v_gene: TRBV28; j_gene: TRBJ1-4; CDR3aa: CASRMTGTNEKLFF; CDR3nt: TGTGCCAGCAGAATGACAGGTACTAATGAAAAACTGTTTTTT
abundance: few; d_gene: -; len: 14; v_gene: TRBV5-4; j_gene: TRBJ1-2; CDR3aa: CASSLFSQGGGYTF; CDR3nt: TGTGCCAGCAGCTTGTTTAGCCAGGGCGGTGGCTACACCTTC
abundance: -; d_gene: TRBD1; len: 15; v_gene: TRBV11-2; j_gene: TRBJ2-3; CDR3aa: CASSFTGGITDTQYF; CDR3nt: TGTGCCAGCAGCTTCACAGGGGGGATCACAGATACGCAGTATTTT
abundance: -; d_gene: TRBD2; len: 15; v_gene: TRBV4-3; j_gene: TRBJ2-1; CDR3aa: CASSGLSGSHNEQFF; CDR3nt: TGCGCCAGCAGCGGATTAAGCGGGAGCCACAATGAGCAGTTCTTC
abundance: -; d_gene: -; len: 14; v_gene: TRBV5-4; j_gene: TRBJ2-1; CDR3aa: CASSLDGQGNEQFF; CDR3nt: TGTGCCAGCAGCTTGGACGGGCAGGGCAATGAGCAGTTCTTC
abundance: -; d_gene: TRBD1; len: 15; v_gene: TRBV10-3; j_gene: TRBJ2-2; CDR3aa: CAISVDRADTGELFF; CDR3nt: TGTGCCATCAGTGTCGACAGGGCGGACACCGGGGAGCTGTTTTTT
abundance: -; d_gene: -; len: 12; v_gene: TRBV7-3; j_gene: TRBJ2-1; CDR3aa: CASSGTGNEQFF; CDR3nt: TGTGCCAGCAGCGGCACAGGGAATGAGCAGTTCTTC
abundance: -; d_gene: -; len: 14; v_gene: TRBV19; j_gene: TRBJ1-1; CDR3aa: CASSISQTNTEAFF; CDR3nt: TGTGCCAGTAGTATCAGTCAAACGAACACTGAAGCTTTCTTT
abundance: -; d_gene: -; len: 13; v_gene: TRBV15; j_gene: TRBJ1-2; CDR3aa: CATSSGSFYGYTF; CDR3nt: TGTGCCACCAGCAGCGGGTCCTTCTATGGCTACACCTTC
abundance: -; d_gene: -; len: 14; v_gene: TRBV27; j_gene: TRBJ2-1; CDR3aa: CASSLGQPDGEQFF; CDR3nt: TGTGCCAGCAGTTTAGGACAGCCCGACGGTGAGCAGTTCTTC
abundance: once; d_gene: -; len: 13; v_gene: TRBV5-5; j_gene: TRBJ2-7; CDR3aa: CASSPQGPLEQYF; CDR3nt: TGTGCCAGCAGCCCTCAGGGGCCGCTGGAGCAGTACTTC
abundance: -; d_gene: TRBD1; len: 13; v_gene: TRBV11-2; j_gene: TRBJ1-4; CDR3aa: CASRTGANEKLFF; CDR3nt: TGTGCCAGCCGCACAGGGGCTAATGAAAAACTGTTTTTT
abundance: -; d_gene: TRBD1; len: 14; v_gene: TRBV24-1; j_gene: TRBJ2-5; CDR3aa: CATSDPTGKETQYF; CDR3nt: TGTGCCACCAGTGACCCGACAGGGAAAGAGACCCAGTACTTC
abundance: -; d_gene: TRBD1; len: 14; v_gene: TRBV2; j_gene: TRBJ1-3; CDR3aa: CASSLDRAGNTIYF; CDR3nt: TGTGCCAGCAGTTTGGACAGGGCTGGAAACACCATATATTTT
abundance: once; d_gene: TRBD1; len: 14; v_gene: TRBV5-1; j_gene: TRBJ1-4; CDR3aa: CASSLGTGVEKLFF; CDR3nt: TGCGCCAGCAGCTTGGGGACAGGGGTCGAAAAACTGTTTTTT